This T cell receptor beta chain was identified during a study of cytomegalovirus exposure and HLA in healthy donors. Findings and caveats of the study: A later examination showed that TCR association rates differed by HLA locus, with DRB1 most and HLA-C fewest.

A word on this clone: Its antigen remains unidentified.

PCR amplification relied on 60 Vbeta primers (plus 13 Jbeta primers). Profiling relied on immunoSEQ multiplex PCR, and the TCRdb table lists in-frame clones only, not all of them. This table lists under 150,000 clones. The CDR3 contains 15 residues. Germline CDR1 MNHEY, CDR2 SMNVEV (reference sequence). Trimming took 6 bases from V and 0 from J, leaving 11 bases between them. Sequencing was done on a sample of PBMCs. This rearrangement joins TRBV27 to TRBJ2-2, with D possibly TRBD1 on 5 matching bases. This sequence was found in an older woman in good health and CMV-seronegative. This CDR3 is CASRAQGANTGELFF. The CDR3 nucleotides are TGTGCCAGCAGGGCTCAGGGCGCGAACACCGGGGAGCTGTTTTTT.